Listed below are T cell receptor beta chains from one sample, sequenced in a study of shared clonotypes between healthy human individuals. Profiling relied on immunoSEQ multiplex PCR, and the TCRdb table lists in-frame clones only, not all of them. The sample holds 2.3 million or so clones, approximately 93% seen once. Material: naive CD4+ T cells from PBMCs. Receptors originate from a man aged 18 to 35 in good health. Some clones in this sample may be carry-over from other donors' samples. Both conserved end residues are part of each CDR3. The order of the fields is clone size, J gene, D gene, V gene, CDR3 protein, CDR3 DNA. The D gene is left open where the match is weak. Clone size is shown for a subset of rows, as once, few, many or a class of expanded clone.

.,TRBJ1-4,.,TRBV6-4,CASSGAAKNNEKLFF,TGTGCCAGCAGCGGGGCAGCAAAGAATAATGAAAAACTGTTTTTT
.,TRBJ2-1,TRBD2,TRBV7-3,CASSAGRGIYNEQFF,TGTGCCAGCAGCGCCGGGCGGGGGATCTACAATGAGCAGTTCTTC
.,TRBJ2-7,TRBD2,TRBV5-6,CASSLAPSGGAYEQYF,TGTGCCAGCAGCTTGGCCCCTAGCGGGGGAGCCTACGAGCAGTACTTC
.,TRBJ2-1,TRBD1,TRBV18,CASYYTRGSLGEQFF,TGTGCCAGCTACTACACCAGGGGGTCCTTGGGGGAGCAGTTCTTC
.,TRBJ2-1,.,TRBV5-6,CASSELGRRGGEQFF,TGTGCCAGCAGCGAGCTCGGGCGGAGGGGGGGCGAGCAGTTCTTC
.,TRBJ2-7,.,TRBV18,CASSPRQDTYEQYF,TGTGCCAGCTCACCCAGACAAGACACCTACGAGCAGTACTTC
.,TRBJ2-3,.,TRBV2,CASSATATSTQYF,TGTGCCAGCAGTGCAACAGCAACCAGTACGCAGTATTTT
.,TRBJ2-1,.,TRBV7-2,CASSLARASSYNEQFF,TGTGCCAGCAGCTTAGCGCGCGCGAGCTCCTACAATGAGCAGTTCTTC
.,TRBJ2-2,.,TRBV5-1,CASSPRTAANTGELFF,TGCGCCAGCAGCCCCCGGACGGCGGCGAACACCGGGGAGCTGTTTTTT
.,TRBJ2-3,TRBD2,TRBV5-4,CASSPTSGSTDTQYF,TGTGCCAGCAGCCCAACTAGCGGAAGCACAGATACGCAGTATTTT
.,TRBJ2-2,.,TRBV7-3,CASSLGFTNTGELFF,TGTGCCAGCAGCTTGGGCTTTACGAACACCGGGGAGCTGTTTTTT
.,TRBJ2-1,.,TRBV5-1,CASSLPQITEQFF,TGCGCCAGCAGCTTGCCACAAATTACTGAGCAGTTCTTC
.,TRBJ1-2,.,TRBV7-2,CASSLGAAHGGYGYTF,TGTGCCAGCAGCTTAGGTGCGGCGCATGGGGGATATGGCTACACCTTC
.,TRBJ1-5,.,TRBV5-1,CASSPTGNSNQPQHF,TGCGCCAGCAGCCCAACAGGGAATAGCAATCAGCCCCAGCATTTT
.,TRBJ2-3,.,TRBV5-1,CASSLVLGTDTQYF,TGCGCCAGCAGCTTGGTGCTAGGTACAGATACGCAGTATTTT
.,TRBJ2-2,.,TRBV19,CASSIRPGELFF,TGTGCCAGTAGTATAAGGCCCGGGGAGCTGTTTTTT
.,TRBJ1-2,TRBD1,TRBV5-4,CASSLDVGTASYTF,TGTGCCAGCAGCCTGGATGTTGGGACAGCTTCTTACACCTTC
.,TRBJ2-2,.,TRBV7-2,CASSLAPWTATGELFF,TGTGCCAGCAGCTTAGCGCCCTGGACAGCAACCGGGGAGCTGTTTTTT
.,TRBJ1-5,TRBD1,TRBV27,CASSSRQGTSNQPQHF,TGTGCCAGCAGTTCAAGACAGGGTACTAGCAATCAGCCCCAGCATTTT
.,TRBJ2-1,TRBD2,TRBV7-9,CASSPNKGLAGDSYNEQFF,TGTGCCAGCAGCCCAAACAAGGGCCTAGCGGGAGACTCCTACAATGAGCAGTTCTTC
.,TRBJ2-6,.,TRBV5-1,CASSRDPAAGANVLTF,TGCGCCAGCAGCAGAGACCCCGCCGCTGGGGCCAACGTCCTGACTTTC
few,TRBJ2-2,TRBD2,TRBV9,CASSGTSGYTGELFF,TGTGCCAGCAGCGGGACTAGCGGTTACACCGGGGAGCTGTTTTTT
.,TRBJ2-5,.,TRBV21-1,CASTGTLRREQETQYF,TGTGCCAGCACCGGAACCCTTCGTAGAGAGCAAGAGACCCAGTACTTC
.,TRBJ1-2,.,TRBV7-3,CASSFRPESPGYTF,TGTGCCAGCAGCTTTAGGCCCGAAAGCCCTGGCTACACCTTC
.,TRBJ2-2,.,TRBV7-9,CASSPPGMSRATGELFF,TGTGCCAGCAGCCCCCCGGGGATGTCGCGAGCCACCGGGGAGCTGTTTTTT
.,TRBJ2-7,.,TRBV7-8,CATGLKYEQYF,TGTGCGACGGGACTTAAATACGAGCAGTACTTC
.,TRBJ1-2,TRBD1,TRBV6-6,CASRGTGGSTYGYTF,TGTGCCAGCAGGGGGACAGGGGGCTCGACCTATGGCTACACCTTC
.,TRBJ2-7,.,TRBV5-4,CASSPQAGRPYEQYF,TGTGCCAGCAGCCCACAAGCCGGACGGCCCTACGAGCAGTACTTC
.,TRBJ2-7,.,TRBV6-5,CASRATSYEQYF,TGTGCCAGCAGGGCTACCTCCTACGAGCAGTACTTC
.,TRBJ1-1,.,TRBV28,CASDGQGGMRTEAFF,TGTGCCAGCGATGGGCAGGGAGGTATGCGAACTGAAGCTTTCTTT
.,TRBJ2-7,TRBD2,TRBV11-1,CASSLEGLADYEQYF,TGTGCCAGCAGCTTAGAGGGACTAGCAGACTACGAGCAGTACTTC
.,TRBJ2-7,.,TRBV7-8,CASSVLSYEQYF,TGTGCCAGCAGCGTACTAAGCTACGAGCAGTACTTC
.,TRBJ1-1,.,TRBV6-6,CASRPLTTGEAFF,TGTGCCAGCAGACCTCTCACTACGGGAGAAGCTTTCTTT
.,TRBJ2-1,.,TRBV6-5,CASSYSTRGEQFF,TGTGCCAGCAGTTACTCGACCCGGGGGGAGCAGTTCTTC
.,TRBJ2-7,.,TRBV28,CASSSLEAGAYYEQYF,TGTGCCAGCAGTTCCCTCGAGGCGGGGGCTTACTACGAGCAGTACTTC
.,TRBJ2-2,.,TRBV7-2,CASSLGVSGAGELFF,TGTGCCAGCAGCTTAGGGGTCTCCGGGGCCGGGGAGCTGTTTTTT